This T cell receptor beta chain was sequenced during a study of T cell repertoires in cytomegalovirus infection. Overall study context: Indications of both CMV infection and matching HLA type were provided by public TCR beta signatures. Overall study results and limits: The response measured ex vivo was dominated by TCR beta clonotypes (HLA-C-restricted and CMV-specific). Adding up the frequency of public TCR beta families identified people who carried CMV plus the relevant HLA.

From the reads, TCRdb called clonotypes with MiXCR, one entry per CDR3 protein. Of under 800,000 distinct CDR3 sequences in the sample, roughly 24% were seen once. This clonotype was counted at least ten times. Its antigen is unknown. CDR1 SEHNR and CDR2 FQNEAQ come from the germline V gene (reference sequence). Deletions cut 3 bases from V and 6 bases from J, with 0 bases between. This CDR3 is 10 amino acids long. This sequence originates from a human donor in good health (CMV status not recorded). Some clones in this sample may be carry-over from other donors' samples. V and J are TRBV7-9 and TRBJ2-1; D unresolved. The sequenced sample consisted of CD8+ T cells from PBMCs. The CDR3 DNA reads TGTGCCAGCAGCTTCAATGAGCAGTTCTTC. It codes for CASSFNEQFF.